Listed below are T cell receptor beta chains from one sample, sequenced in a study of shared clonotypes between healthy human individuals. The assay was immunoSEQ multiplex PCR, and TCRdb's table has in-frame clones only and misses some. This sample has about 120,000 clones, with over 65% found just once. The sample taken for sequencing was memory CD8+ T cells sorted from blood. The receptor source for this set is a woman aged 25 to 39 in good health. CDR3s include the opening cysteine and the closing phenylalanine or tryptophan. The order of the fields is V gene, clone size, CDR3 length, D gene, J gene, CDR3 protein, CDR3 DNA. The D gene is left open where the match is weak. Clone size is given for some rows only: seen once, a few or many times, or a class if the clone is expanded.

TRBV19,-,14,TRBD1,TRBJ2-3,CASKGGSAADTQYF,TGTGCCAGTAAAGGGGGCAGTGCCGCAGATACGCAGTATTTT
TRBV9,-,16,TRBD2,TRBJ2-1,CASSVSGSGALNEQFF,TGTGCCAGCAGCGTCAGTGGGAGCGGGGCCCTCAATGAGCAGTTCTTC
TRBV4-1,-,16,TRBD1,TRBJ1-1,CASSQDNRGMNTEAFF,TGCGCCAGCAGCCAAGACAACAGGGGGATGAACACTGAAGCTTTCTTT
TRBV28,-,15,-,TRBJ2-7,CASSLSFGYSYEQYF,TGTGCCAGCAGTTTATCCTTCGGGTACTCCTACGAGCAGTACTTC
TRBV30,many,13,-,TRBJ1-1,CAWSVILNTEAFF,TGTGCCTGGAGTGTAATCCTGAACACTGAAGCTTTCTTT
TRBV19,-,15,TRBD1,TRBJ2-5,CASSIAGGMGETQYF,TGTGCCAGTAGTATTGCAGGGGGCATGGGAGAGACCCAGTACTTC
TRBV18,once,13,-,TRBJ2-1,CASSLSGPVWQFF,TGTGCCAGCTCACTTTCAGGCCCCGTTTGGCAGTTCTTC
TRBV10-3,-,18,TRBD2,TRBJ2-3,CAISESVVSGKITDTQYF,TGTGCCATCAGTGAGTCAGTGGTTAGCGGGAAGATAACAGATACGCAGTATTTT
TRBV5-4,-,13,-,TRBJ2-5,CASSLWPGETQYF,TGTGCCAGCAGCTTGTGGCCGGGAGAGACCCAGTACTTC
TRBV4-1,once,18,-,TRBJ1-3,CASSQEREVAQSGNTIYF,TGCGCCAGCAGCCAAGAAAGGGAGGTCGCACAGTCTGGAAACACCATATATTTT
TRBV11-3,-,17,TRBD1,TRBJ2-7,CASSPLKPGQGRYEQYF,TGTGCCAGCAGCCCACTTAAGCCGGGACAGGGGAGGTACGAGCAGTACTTC
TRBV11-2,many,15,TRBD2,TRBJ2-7,CASSFRVAGSYEQYF,TGTGCCAGCAGCTTTCGGGTAGCGGGGTCCTACGAGCAGTACTTC
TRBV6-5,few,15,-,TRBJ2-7,CASSYSGLMDYEQYF,TGTGCCAGCAGTTACTCTGGACTAATGGACTACGAGCAGTACTTC
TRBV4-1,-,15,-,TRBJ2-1,CASSQTGTVKTEQFF,TGCGCCAGCAGCCAGACCGGGACCGTCAAGACGGAGCAGTTCTTC
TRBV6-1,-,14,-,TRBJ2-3,CASSEQVSTDTQYF,TGTGCCAGCAGTGAACAGGTTAGCACAGATACGCAGTATTTT
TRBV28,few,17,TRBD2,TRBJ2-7,CASRTNGLAGPSYEQYF,TGTGCCAGCAGGACTAATGGACTAGCGGGACCCTCCTACGAGCAGTACTTC
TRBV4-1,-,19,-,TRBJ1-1,CASSQRWRDRRDPNTEAFF,TGCGCCAGCAGCCAAAGATGGCGAGACAGGCGTGATCCAAACACTGAAGCTTTCTTT
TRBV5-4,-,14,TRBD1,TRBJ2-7,CASSTSGGHYEQYF,TGTGCCAGCAGCACCTCAGGGGGCCACTACGAGCAGTACTTC
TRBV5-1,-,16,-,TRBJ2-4,CASSLDWTRAKNIQYF,TGCGCCAGCAGCTTGGATTGGACAAGAGCCAAAAACATTCAGTACTTC
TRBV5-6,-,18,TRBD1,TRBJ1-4,CASSFDRGQPATNEKLFF,TGTGCCAGCAGCTTTGACAGGGGGCAACCTGCAACTAATGAAAAACTGTTTTTT
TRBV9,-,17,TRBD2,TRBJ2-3,CASSVGLAGGPQDTQYF,TGTGCCAGCAGCGTAGGCCTAGCGGGAGGGCCGCAAGATACGCAGTATTTT
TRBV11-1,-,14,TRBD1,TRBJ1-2,CASSSGTGDYGYTF,TGTGCCAGCAGCTCCGGGACAGGGGACTATGGCTACACCTTC
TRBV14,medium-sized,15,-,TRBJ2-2,CASSQARSNTGELFF,TGTGCCAGCAGCCAGGCCAGGTCGAACACCGGGGAGCTGTTTTTT
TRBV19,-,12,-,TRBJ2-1,CASSPTYNEQFF,TGTGCCAGTAGCCCCACCTACAATGAGCAGTTCTTC
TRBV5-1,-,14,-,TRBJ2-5,CASSLEGIQETQYF,TGCGCCAGCAGCTTGGAGGGGATTCAAGAGACCCAGTACTTC
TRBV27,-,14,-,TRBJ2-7,CASSLMGLSYEQYF,TGTGCCAGCAGTTTAATGGGACTCTCCTACGAGCAGTACTTC
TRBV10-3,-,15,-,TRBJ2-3,CAISLLALGPDTQYF,TGTGCCATCAGCCTCCTAGCTCTAGGCCCAGATACGCAGTATTTT
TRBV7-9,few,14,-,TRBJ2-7,CASSPRDRAYEQYF,TGTGCCAGCAGCCCCCGGGACCGAGCCTACGAGCAGTACTTC
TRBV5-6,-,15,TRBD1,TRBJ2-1,CASRSGTERGNEQFF,TGTGCCAGCAGGTCCGGGACAGAAAGGGGGAATGAGCAGTTCTTC
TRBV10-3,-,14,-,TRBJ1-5,CAISLGGVNQPQHF,TGTGCCATCAGTCTAGGGGGGGTCAATCAGCCCCAGCATTTT
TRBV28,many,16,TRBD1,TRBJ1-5,CASNPRGADGRQPQHF,TGTGCCAGCAACCCCAGGGGGGCGGACGGGAGACAGCCCCAGCATTTT
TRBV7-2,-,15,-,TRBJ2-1,CASSLATENYNEQFF,TGTGCCAGCAGCTTAGCGACAGAAAACTACAATGAGCAGTTCTTC
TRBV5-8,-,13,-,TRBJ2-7,CASSFGTVREQYF,TGTGCCAGCAGCTTCGGTACCGTCAGGGAGCAGTACTTC
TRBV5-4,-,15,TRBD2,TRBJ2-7,CASSRPTSGFNEQYF,TGTGCCAGCAGCAGACCGACTAGCGGGTTCAACGAGCAGTACTTC
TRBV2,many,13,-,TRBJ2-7,CASTLSDSYEQYF,TGTGCCAGCACCCTCTCCGACTCCTACGAGCAGTACTTC
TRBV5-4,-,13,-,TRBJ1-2,CASSRGLFYGYTF,TGTGCCAGCAGCCGCGGACTGTTCTATGGCTACACCTTC
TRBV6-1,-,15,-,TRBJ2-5,CASSETTGGVETQYF,TGTGCCAGCAGTGAAACAACAGGAGGAGTCGAGACCCAGTACTTC
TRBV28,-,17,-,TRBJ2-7,CASSSLWTVWSSYEQYF,TGTGCCAGCAGTTCCCTGTGGACCGTCTGGAGCTCCTACGAGCAGTACTTC
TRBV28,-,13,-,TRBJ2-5,CASSSWGAHGQYF,TGTGCCAGCAGTTCCTGGGGGGCTCACGGCCAGTACTTC
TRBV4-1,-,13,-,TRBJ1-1,CASSQGKPSEAFF,TGCGCCAGCAGCCAAGGAAAGCCGTCTGAAGCTTTCTTT